The subject of this entry is one TCR beta chain. Its specificity is not known. These data originate in a study of T cell clones after liver transplantation. Clones were read by immunoSEQ multiplex PCR, and TCRdb kept only the in-frame ones, dropping some. In the table there are approximately 72,000 clones, roughly nine tenths of which are singletons. Study results and limitations: Graft donor-reactive T cells may have migrated into the graft rather than being deleted.

This material consisted of CD4+ T cells from blood, taken before liver transplant. This clonotype was sampled from a human donor who received a liver transplant.

The CDR3 sequence: CASSSDRTSGSQETQYF. CDR3 nucleotide sequence: TGTGCCAGCAGCTCAGACCGGACTAGCGGGAGCCAAGAGACCCAGTACTTC. The rearrangement joins TRBV7-9 to TRBJ2-5; 13 positions agree with TRBD2. Germline V CDR1 and CDR2: SEHNR, FQNEAQ (reference sequence). The V segment lost 4 bases and the J segment 1 base; nucleotides outside the gene matches: 6. The CDR3 consists of 17 residues.